What follows are 19 T cell receptor beta chains derived from one specimen sequenced in a study of T-cell reconstitution after alpha-beta-depleted transplantation in children. The TCRbeta library incorporated unique molecular identifiers. TCRdb recomputed calls from the PCR reads with MiXCR, one row per CDR3 protein. The data contain roughly 300,000 distinct CDR3 sequences, around a tenth of them singletons. The input for sequencing was peripheral blood, taken 180 days after TCRalphabeta/CD19-depleted stem cell transplant. The receptors here all came from a male patient between 2 and 9 years old who had a stem cell transplant for chronic granulomatous disease, so the T cells may come from the graft donor.

This clonotype was observed at least ten times. V is TRBV27 and J is TRBJ2-7, with unresolved D. Germline CDR1 and CDR2: MNHEY and SMNVEV (reference sequence). The CDR3 is made up of 14 amino acids. Trimming stripped 2 bases from V and 5 bases from J, with 13 bases between. CDR3 sequence reads: CASSLSVSTDEQYF. The CDR3 DNA is TGTGCCAGCAGTTTAAGTGTTAGTACCGACGAGCAGTACTTC.

Ten or more counts support this clonotype. This sequence joins TRBV20-1 and TRBJ1-1, with D unresolved. The V and J ends lost 1 base and 4 bases respectively, with 4 bases between them. CDR1 is DFQATT and CDR2 is SNEGSKA in the germline V gene (reference sequence). The CDR3 totals 11 residues. CDR3 sequence: CSARGSTEAFF. The CDR3 DNA reads TGCAGTGCTAGAGGAAGCACTGAAGCTTTCTTT.

The count of this clonotype is one. A read error may explain this, as a much larger clone is one base away. The chain joins TRBV29-1 to TRBJ2-7; no clear D. The CDR3 is 12 amino acids. CDR1 and CDR2 (germline): SQVTM, ANQGSEA. CDR3 protein: CSAAAGRDEQSF. The DNA for the CDR3 is TGCAGCGCCGCCGCCGGGCGAGATGAGCAGTCCTTC.

The table lists this clonotype with many counts. The rearrangement joins TRBV6-5 to TRBJ1-2; 8 nucleotides align to TRBD1. In germline, CDR1 is MNHEY, CDR2 SVGAGI. J gave up 2 bases and V 2 bases, and 10 bases lay outside the gene matches. The CDR3 covers 17 residues. The CDR3 region is CASSYGQGANWNYGYTF. The CDR3 DNA sequence: TGTGCCAGCAGTTACGGTCAGGGGGCAAATTGGAACTATGGCTACACCTTC.

This clonotype showed up many times. This chain links TRBV25-1 with TRBJ2-7; 8 nucleotides match TRBD1. Germline V gene data show CDR1 as MGHDK and CDR2 as SYGVNS. This CDR3 comprises 13 residues. Trimming took 6 bases from V and 6 from J; bases not matched to a gene: 7. The CDR3 is CASSRGQIGEQYF. In nucleotides, the CDR3 is TGTGCCAGCAGCAGGGGGCAAATAGGCGAGCAGTACTTC.

This clonotype was seen at least ten times. The chain is built from TRBV9 and TRBJ1-4; tentative D call: TRBD1 (5 bases). Looked up from germline, CDR1 is SGDLS and CDR2 is YYNGEE. Trimming took off 4 bases at V and 8 bases at J, with 21 bases between the two ends. CDR3 length: 16 amino acids. This chain's CDR3 is CASSPQGRQGREKLFF. CDR3 nucleotides: TGTGCCAGCAGCCCCCAGGGTCGGCAGGGCCGGGAAAAACTGTTTTTT.

As to this clonotype: This sequence may be a read error, since a much larger clone differs from it by one base. Because it lacks the conserved phenylalanine or tryptophan at the end, this CDR3 is likely a read error. The chain joins TRBV9 to TRBJ1-2; no firm D call. The germline CDR1 and CDR2 sequences are SGDLS and YYNGEE. This CDR3 is 14 amino acids long. Trimming shortened V by 1 base and J by 8 bases, and 15 bases separated the two germline ends. The CDR3 protein is CASSVKPNFWGYTI. The CDR3, as DNA: TGTGCCAGCAGCGTAAAGCCTAACTTCTGGGGCTACACCATC.

This clonotype was picked up many times. This chain links TRBV7-2 with TRBJ2-1, with 13 bases fitting TRBD2. The germline V gene has CDR1 SGHTA and CDR2 FQGNSA. This CDR3 region has 18 residues. V gave up 4 bases and J gave up 1 base; unmatched junction bases: 7. The CDR3 loop is CASSSTSGGATSYNEQFF. The CDR3 DNA follows: TGTGCCAGCAGCTCAACTAGCGGGGGGGCCACGTCCTACAATGAGCAGTTCTTC. Supplemented by reference TRBV7-2 and TRBJ2-1, the full variable domain reads GAGVSQSPSNKVTEKGKDVELRCDPISGHTALYWYRQSLGQGLEFLIYFQGNSAPDKSGLPSDRFSAERTGGSVSTLTIQRTQQEDSAVYLCASSSTSGGATSYNEQFFGPGTRLTVL.

In its sample, this clonotype was seen a few times. The rearrangement uses TRBV27 and TRBJ2-7; D perhaps matches TRBD2 (6 bases). Deletions cut 7 bases from V and 0 bases from J, with 13 bases between. There are 14 residues in the CDR3. Germline values: CDR1 MNHEY, CDR2 SMNVEV (reference sequence). CDR3: CASNGGTGSYEQYF. The CDR3 DNA follows: TGTGCCAGCAACGGCGGGACGGGCTCCTACGAGCAGTACTTC.

This clonotype appeared many times. A junction boundary mismatches the germline segment, possibly from a read error. CDR3 protein: CASGSGFGKNTQYF. The CDR3 DNA reads as TGTGCCAGCGGATCAGGGTTTGGCAAAAACACTCAGTACTTC. The chain links TRBV11-2 to TRBJ2-4, with D perhaps matching TRBD1 (5 bases). The CDR3 consists of 14 residues. Germline V gene lookup returns CDR1 SGHAT and CDR2 FQNNGV.

This clonotype came up many times. The J gene is TRBJ2-1, the V gene TRBV19; possibly TRBD2 for D (5 bases). In germline, CDR1 is LNHDA, CDR2 SQIVND (reference sequence). This CDR3 contains 15 residues. Trimming pared 5 bases from V and 3 bases from J, leaving 14 bases between. In nucleotides, the CDR3 is TGTGCCAGTAGTCCCTCAGCTAGCAGCTACAATGAGCAGTTCTTC. This encodes CASSPSASSYNEQFF.

This clonotype was detected ten times or more. The chain employs TRBV10-3 and TRBJ2-5, with D hard to call. Germline V gene sequence: CDR1 ENHRY, CDR2 SYGVKD. This CDR3 is 16 amino acids long. Between the trimmed V and J ends, which lost 0 bases and 2 bases, there was a span of 13 bases. The CDR3 DNA is TGTGCCATCAGTGAGTCTGGAAGACAATTGCAAGAGACCCAGTACTTC. Translated: CAISESGRQLQETQYF.

CDR3 sequence: CASSFLTAKQGAYEQYF. The CDR3 DNA reads as TGCGCCAGCAGCTTCCTAACGGCCAAACAGGGGGCCTACGAGCAGTACTTC. The chain has TRBV5-1 and TRBJ2-7; TRBD1 aligns across 8 bases. Germline V gene lookup returns CDR1 SGHRS and CDR2 YFSETQ. This CDR3 spans 17 amino acids. After removal of 2 bases from V and 2 bases from J, the junction contained 12 bases not matched to a gene.

There are many counts of this clonotype. The rearrangement joins TRBV10-2 to TRBJ2-3, with TRBD2 matching 8 bases. Trimming took 6 bases from V and 4 from J; bases not matched to a gene: 6. This CDR3 comprises 14 residues. In germline, CDR1 is WSHSY, CDR2 SAAADI. CDR3 nucleotide sequence: TGCGCCAGCAGGCAAGACGGGGGGGCAGATACGCAGTATTTT. The encoded protein is CASRQDGGADTQYF.

In its sample, this clonotype was seen many times. J is TRBJ2-3 and V is TRBV10-3, with 8 nucleotides matching TRBD2. Unmatched junction bases numbered 9, after V lost 7 bases and J lost 6 bases. The CDR3 contains 14 residues. Germline-derived CDR1 and CDR2 are ENHRY and SYGVKD. CDR3 sequence reads: CAITSSGGGDTQYF. Here the CDR3 DNA reads TGTGCCATCACATCCAGCGGGGGTGGTGATACGCAGTATTTT.

This chain links TRBV19 with TRBJ2-3; D gene unclear. CDR1 and CDR2 from the germline V gene are LNHDA and SQIVND (reference sequence). V was clipped by 6 bases and J by 6 bases, with 7 bases between them. This CDR3 region has 11 residues. The DNA for the CDR3 is TGTGCCAGTAGGATTACGGATACGCAGTATTTT. Protein sequence: CASRITDTQYF.

V usage is TRBV29-1 and J usage is TRBJ2-1; D possibly corresponds to TRBD1 (6 bases). CDR1 is SQVTM and CDR2 is ANQGSEA in the germline V gene. The V end lost 4 bases, the J end lost 6 bases, and 19 bases lay between the germline ends. CDR3 length: 15 amino acids. CDR3 sequence (DNA): TGCAGCGTTGCCTCCGATTCGCTAGGGGGCAATGAGCAGTTCTTC. It codes for CSVASDSLGGNEQFF.

Ten or more counts support this clonotype. The V call is TRBV6-2 or TRBV6-3, the J call TRBJ2-7, with D possibly being TRBD1 (5 bases). The germline CDR1 and CDR2 sequences are MNHEY and SVGEGT. This CDR3 has 12 amino acids. The germline V and J ends were trimmed by 8 bases and 5 bases, with 13 bases remaining between them. CDR3: CASVGVGNEQYF. The CDR3 DNA follows: TGTGCCAGCGTAGGGGTCGGCAACGAGCAGTACTTC.

The chain uses TRBV5-6 and TRBJ2-7; no firm D call. V was clipped by 7 bases and J by 2 bases, with 13 bases between them. The CDR3 consists of 13 residues. The germline V gene has CDR1 SGHDT and CDR2 YYEEEE. This CDR3 reads CASLGVGTYEQYF. The CDR3 DNA reads as TGTGCCAGCCTTGGGGTAGGGACCTACGAGCAGTACTTC.